Below, 21 T cell receptor beta chains from the same sample are listed, as sequenced in a study of T cells in localized non-small cell lung cancer. Clones were read by immunoSEQ multiplex PCR, and TCRdb kept only the in-frame ones, dropping some. The sample has over 25,000 clones, roughly 77% seen once. The source was peripheral blood, collected before any cancer treatment. The receptors were gathered from a male donor aged 60 or over with stage III squamous cell lung carcinoma.

The rearrangement uses TRBV20-1 and TRBJ2-1, with 7 bases aligning to TRBD1. Germline CDR1 reads DFQATT; CDR2 reads SNEGSKA (reference sequence). The CDR3 runs 11 residues. Unmatched junction bases numbered 2, after V lost 7 bases and J lost 5 bases. CDR3: CSGQGDNEQFF. CDR3 coding DNA: TGCAGTGGGCAGGGGGACAATGAGCAGTTCTTC.

The chain links TRBV7-9 to TRBJ2-3; D ambiguous. Trimming removed 6 bases from V and 1 base from J, with 14 bases in between. The CDR3 contains 15 residues. CDR1 SEHNR and CDR2 FQNEAQ come from the germline V gene (reference sequence). CDR3 in DNA: TGTGCCAGCAGTGTATCGTCGGTCCGCACAGATACGCAGTATTTT. It codes for CASSVSSVRTDTQYF.

The count of this clone is one. V is TRBV7-6 and J is TRBJ2-6; no firm D call. The V gene lost 1 base and the J gene lost 0 bases, with 4 bases spanning the gap. Germline V gene lookup returns CDR1 SGHVS and CDR2 FNYEAQ. The CDR3 totals 15 residues. The CDR3 DNA sequence: TGTGCCAGCAGCTTAGTTTCCTCTGGGGCCAACGTCCTGACTTTC. Its protein product is CASSLVSSGANVLTF.

The J gene is TRBJ2-3, the V gene TRBV12-2; TRBD1, the D gene given by the table, was not confirmed from the DNA. TRBV12-2 is assigned pseudogene status. CDR3 size: 17 residues. The CDR3 protein is CASRLYRGPPFTDTQYF. The DNA for the CDR3 is TGTGCAAGTCGCTTATACAGGGGGCCGCCCTTTACAGATACGCAGTATTTT.

This chain connects TRBV2 to TRBJ1-5; possible D gene TRBD1, 5 bases. The V gene's germline CDR1 is SNHLY and CDR2 FYNNEI. Deletions cut 7 bases from V and 0 bases from J, with 13 bases between. The CDR3 is made up of 15 amino acids. The CDR3 is CASNHDRASNQPQHF. The CDR3 DNA reads TGTGCCAGCAACCACGACAGAGCTAGCAATCAGCCCCAGCATTTT.

Only a few counts were recorded for this clone. The CDR3 is CASSSSAGSADTQYF. CDR3 DNA sequence: TGCGCCAGCAGCTCTAGTGCCGGCTCAGCAGATACGCAGTATTTT. The chain has TRBV4-1 and TRBJ2-3; D gene uncertain. V gave up 5 bases and J gave up 4 bases, with 16 bases separating them. CDR1 is MGHRA and CDR2 is YSYEKL in the germline V gene. The CDR3 runs 15 residues.

This sequence joins TRBV19 and TRBJ2-1; 7 bases line up with TRBD2. Germline values: CDR1 LNHDA, CDR2 SQIVND (reference sequence). CDR3 size: 15 residues. V gave up 3 bases and J gave up 7 bases; unmatched junction bases: 9. The CDR3 DNA sequence: TGTGCCAGTAGTATTACGGGCGGGAGTTTGAATGAGCAGTTCTTC. It yields the protein CASSITGGSLNEQFF.

The chain carries TRBV10-3 and TRBJ2-1; tentative D call: TRBD1 (6 bases). This CDR3 contains 13 residues. Per germline, CDR1 ENHRY and CDR2 SYGVKD. V was cut by 6 bases and J by 2 bases, with 8 bases left in between. The CDR3 loop is CAIRGDTYNEQFF. CDR3 bases: TGTGCCATCAGAGGGGACACCTACAATGAGCAGTTCTTC.

The chain combines TRBV6-5 with TRBJ1-5; D not resolved. The CDR3 is made up of 14 amino acids. Germline V CDR1 and CDR2: MNHEY, SVGAGI. V was shortened by 3 bases and J by 5 bases, with 11 bases between the two germline ends. The CDR3 region has the DNA TGTGCCAGCAGTTATCTTGGGGAGGATCAGCCCCAGCATTTT. It codes for CASSYLGEDQPQHF.

CDR3 DNA sequence: TGCAGCGTTGGACTAGCCCAAGAGACCCAGTACTTC. Translated, it gives CSVGLAQETQYF. J is TRBJ2-5 and V is TRBV29-1; TRBD2 aligns across 7 bases. Germline loops: CDR1 SQVTM, CDR2 ANQGSEA. V shed 4 bases, J shed 1 base, and the junction held 0 bases outside the gene matches. The CDR3 covers 12 residues.

This clone turned up a few times. CDR3 protein: CASSARINTEAFF. In DNA form, the CDR3 reads TGTGCCAGCAGTGCCCGGATAAACACTGAAGCTTTCTTT. The chain has TRBV25-1 and TRBJ1-1, with no clear D. The V end lost 4 bases, the J end lost 2 bases, and 8 bases lay between the germline ends. Germline CDR1 reads MGHDK; CDR2 reads SYGVNS. The CDR3 consists of 13 residues.

V is TRBV4-3 and J is TRBJ2-2; the D gene is possibly TRBD2 (5 bases). Germline CDR1 LGHNA, CDR2 YSLEER. Trimming removed 1 base at V and 1 base at J, with 10 bases between. The CDR3 length is 16 residues. The CDR3 bases are TGCGCCAGCAGCCAAGTTAGGACTTTGAACACCGGGGAGCTGTTTTTT. It translates to CASSQVRTLNTGELFF.

The chain joins TRBV7-2 to TRBJ2-5; 7 positions agree with TRBD2. The V and J ends lost 3 bases and 1 base, in that order; junction bases with no gene match: 2. This CDR3 contains 14 residues. CDR1 and CDR2 from the germline V gene are SGHTA and FQGNSA. The CDR3 bases are TGTGCCAGCAGCTTTAGACTAGCCCAAGAGACCCAGTACTTC. As protein: CASSFRLAQETQYF.

The chain employs TRBV27 and TRBJ2-6; 8 nucleotides align to TRBD1. Germline V gene sequence: CDR1 MNHEY, CDR2 SMNVEV (reference sequence). Trimming cost V 6 bases and J 4 bases; bases outside gene matches: 17. The CDR3 has 19 amino acids. CDR3 residues: CASSSLTGTGRFGANVLTF. The DNA for the CDR3 is TGTGCCAGCAGCTCTCTAACCGGGACAGGTCGTTTCGGGGCCAACGTCCTGACTTTC.

This chain links TRBV29-1 with TRBJ1-2; D is unresolved. V was pared by 4 bases and J by 5 bases, with 8 bases between. Germline V lookup: CDR1 SQVTM, CDR2 ANQGSEA. CDR3 length: 11 residues. In DNA, the CDR3 is TGCAGCGTTGCCTCGGAGTATGGCTACACCTTC. Protein sequence: CSVASEYGYTF. Based on the CDR3 plus reference TRBV29-1 and TRBJ1-2, the full variable domain is SAVISQKPSRDICQRGTSLTIQCQVDSQVTMMFWYRQQPGQSLTLIATANQGSEATYESGFVIDKFPISRPNLTFSTLTVSNMSPEDSSIYLCSVASEYGYTFGSGTRLTVV.

V and J are TRBV2 and TRBJ1-5; D is perhaps TRBD1 (5 bases). Germline CDR1 and CDR2: SNHLY and FYNNEI. The V gene lost 3 bases and the J gene lost 3 bases, with 9 bases spanning the gap. The CDR3 has 14 amino acids. In DNA, the CDR3 is TGTGCCAGCAGTGAGGGGGGTAACAATCAGCCCCAGCATTTT. It codes for CASSEGGNNQPQHF. The full variable domain, with the rest looked up from reference TRBV2 and TRBJ1-5, is EPEVTQTPSHQVTQMGQEVILRCVPISNHLYFYWYRQILGQKVEFLVSFYNNEISEKSEIFDDQFSVERPDGSNFTLKIRSTKLEDSAMYFCASSEGGNNQPQHFGDGTRLSIL.

The V call is TRBV9, the J call TRBJ2-5, with 11 bases matching TRBD2. TRBJ2-7 explains the end of the DNA better; the J call may be wrong. This CDR3 is 15 amino acids long. The V gene's germline CDR1 is SGDLS and CDR2 YYNGEE. CDR3 residues: CASSVVAGGTYEQYF. The CDR3 nucleotides are TGTGCCAGCAGCGTAGTAGCGGGAGGGACCTACGAGCAGTACTTC.

V is TRBV4-2 and J is TRBJ2-7, with D unresolved. The CDR3 sequence is 16 residues long. Looked up from germline, CDR1 is LGHNA and CDR2 is YNFKEQ. The V and J ends lost 0 bases and 7 bases respectively, with 19 bases between them. CDR3 sequence: CASSQDVGTVPGEQYF. CDR3 nucleotide sequence: TGTGCCAGCAGCCAAGATGTGGGAACCGTCCCAGGAGAGCAGTACTTC.

The rearrangement links TRBV28 to TRBJ2-2; D is ambiguous. The CDR3 loop spans 15 amino acids. In germline, CDR1 is MDHEN, CDR2 SYDVKM. V was pared by 5 bases and J by 2 bases, with 12 bases between. Written as DNA, the CDR3 is TGTGCCAGCAGTCCCCCTACCTTCAACACCGGGGAGCTGTTTTTT. Protein: CASSPPTFNTGELFF. The full variable domain, its missing parts supplied by reference TRBV28 and TRBJ2-2, is DVKVTQSSRYLVKRTGEKVFLECVQDMDHENMFWYRQDPGLGLRLIYFSYDVKMKEKGDIPEGYSVSREKKERFSLILESASTNQTSMYLCASSPPTFNTGELFFGEGSRLTVL.

The rearrangement uses TRBV18 and TRBJ1-5, with no clear D. The germline V gene encodes CDR1 KGHSH and CDR2 LQKENI. There are 14 residues in the CDR3. V shed 2 bases and J shed 4 bases, with 9 bases lying between them. The CDR3 DNA follows: TGTGCCAGCTCACCATCGGCGGGGAATCAGCCCCAGCATTTT. Its translation is CASSPSAGNQPQHF.

The chain recombines TRBV4-3 with TRBJ2-3; a weak D match, TRBD1 (6 bases). The CDR3 has 15 amino acids. V lost 5 bases and J lost 4, with 16 bases in between. The germline V gene has CDR1 LGHNA and CDR2 YSLEER. CDR3 nucleotides: TGCGCCAGCAGCTCGCAATCCGGGACACCAGATACGCAGTATTTT. It is translated as CASSSQSGTPDTQYF.